The entry that follows covers one T cell receptor beta chain sequence. The sample originates from a study of CD8+ T cells in alopecia areata. The CDR3 sequence is 15 residues long. Germline values: CDR1 SQVTM, CDR2 ANQGSEA. V lost 4 bases to trimming and J lost 2 bases, with 15 bases between them. Isolated RNA was reverse transcribed into cDNA used as the sequencing template. The method was immunoSEQ multiplex PCR; TCRdb's version includes in-frame clones alone and lacks a portion of them. The sample contains 150,000 to 200,000 clones, 60% of which appear only once. The treatment is: oral pan-JAK inhibitor, 5-10 mg twice daily.

This TCR was recovered from a human donor with alopecia areata. The input for sequencing was CD4+ T cells sorted from blood, taken at week 24, from a patient treated with tofacitinib. V is TRBV29-1 and J is TRBJ1-5; D not resolved. In nucleotides, the CDR3 is TGCAGCGTTGTTGAGGGTTCCTTCGGCAATCAGCCCCAGCATTTT. Protein product: CSVVEGSFGNQPQHF.